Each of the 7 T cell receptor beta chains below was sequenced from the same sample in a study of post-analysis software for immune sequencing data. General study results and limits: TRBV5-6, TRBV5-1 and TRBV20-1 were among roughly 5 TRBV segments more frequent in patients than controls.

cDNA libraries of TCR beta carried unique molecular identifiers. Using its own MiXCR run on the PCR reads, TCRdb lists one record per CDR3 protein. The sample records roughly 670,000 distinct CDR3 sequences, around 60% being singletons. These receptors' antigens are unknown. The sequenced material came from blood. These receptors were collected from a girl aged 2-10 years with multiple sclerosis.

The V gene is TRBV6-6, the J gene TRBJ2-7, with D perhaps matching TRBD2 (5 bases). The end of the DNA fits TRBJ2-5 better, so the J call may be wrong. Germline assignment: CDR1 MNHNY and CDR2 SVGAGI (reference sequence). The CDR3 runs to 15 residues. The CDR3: CASSYVPSQEETQYF. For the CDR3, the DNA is TGTGCCAGCAGTTACGTCCCTAGCCAAGAAGAGACCCAGTACTTC.

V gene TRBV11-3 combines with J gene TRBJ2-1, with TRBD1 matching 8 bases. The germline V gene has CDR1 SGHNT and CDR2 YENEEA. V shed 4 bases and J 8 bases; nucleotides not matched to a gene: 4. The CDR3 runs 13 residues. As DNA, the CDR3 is TGTGCCAGCAGCTCGGACAGGGACCATGAGCAGTTCTTC. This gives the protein CASSSDRDHEQFF.

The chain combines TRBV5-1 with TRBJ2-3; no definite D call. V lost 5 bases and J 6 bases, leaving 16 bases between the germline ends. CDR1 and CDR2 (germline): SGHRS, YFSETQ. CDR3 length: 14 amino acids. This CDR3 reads CASSSFSPSDTQYF. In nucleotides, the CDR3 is TGCGCCAGCAGTTCTTTCTCGCCCTCGGATACGCAGTATTTT.

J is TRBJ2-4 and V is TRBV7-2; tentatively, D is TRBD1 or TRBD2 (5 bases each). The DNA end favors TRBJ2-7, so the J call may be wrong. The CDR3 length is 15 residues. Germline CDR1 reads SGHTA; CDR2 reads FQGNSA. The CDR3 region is CASSLRMGVDYEQYF. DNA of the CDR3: TGTGCCAGCAGCTTACGGATGGGGGTGGATTACGAGCAGTACTTC.

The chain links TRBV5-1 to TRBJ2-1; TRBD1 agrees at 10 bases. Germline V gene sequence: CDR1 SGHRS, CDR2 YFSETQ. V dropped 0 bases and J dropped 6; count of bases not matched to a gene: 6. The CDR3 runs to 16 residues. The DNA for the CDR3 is TGCGCCAGCAGCTTGGCCCCCGGGACAGGGGCCAATGAGCAGTTCTTC. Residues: CASSLAPGTGANEQFF.

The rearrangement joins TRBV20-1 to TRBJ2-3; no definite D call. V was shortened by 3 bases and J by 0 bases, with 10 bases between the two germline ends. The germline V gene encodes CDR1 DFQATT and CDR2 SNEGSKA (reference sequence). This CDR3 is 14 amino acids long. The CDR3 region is CSARLLISTDTQYF. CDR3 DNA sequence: TGCAGTGCTAGGCTCCTAATAAGCACAGATACGCAGTATTTT.

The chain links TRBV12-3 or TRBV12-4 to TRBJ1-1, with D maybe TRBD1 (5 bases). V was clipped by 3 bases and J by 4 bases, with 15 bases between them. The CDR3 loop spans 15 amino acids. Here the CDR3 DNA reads TGTGCCAGCAGTTTTGGGGGTAGGATGGGCACTGAAGCTTTCTTT. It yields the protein CASSFGGRMGTEAFF.